These 32 T cell receptor beta chains came from one sample sequenced in a study of shared clonotypes between healthy human individuals. The protocol was immunoSEQ multiplex PCR, while the TCRdb copy is restricted to in-frame clones and leaves out a portion. Among around 2.5 million clones, approximately 93% were seen once, and the ten largest hold about 0.39%. Sequencing was performed on naive CD4+ T cells from PBMCs. Sample subset: CD45RA+ positively selected. These receptors came from a man aged 18 to 29 in good health. Some clones in this sample may be carry-over from other donors' samples.

The chain links TRBV25-1 to TRBJ2-5; perhaps TRBD2 as D (7 bases). V lost 7 bases and J 4 bases, leaving 13 bases between the germline ends. CDR1 MGHDK and CDR2 SYGVNS come from the germline V gene. The CDR3 has 13 residues. In DNA form, the CDR3 reads TGTGCCAGCAACGAGGGGGGGAGAGAGACCCAGTACTTC. Protein: CASNEGGRETQYF.

The chain uses TRBV5-3 and TRBJ1-2; D possibly corresponds to TRBD1 (6 bases). TRBV5-3 is filed as an ORF, its function uncertain. This CDR3 has 13 residues. V was shortened by 7 bases and J by 8 bases, with 18 bases between the two germline ends. CDR3 residues: CARWLPGQPGYTF. The CDR3 DNA sequence: TGTGCCAGATGGTTGCCCGGACAGCCGGGCTACACCTTC.

The rearrangement links TRBV7-2 to TRBJ2-1; D is ambiguous. Trimming took off 2 bases at V and 12 bases at J, with 11 bases between the two ends. This CDR3 is built from 12 residues. Looked up from germline, CDR1 is SGHTA and CDR2 is FQGNSA. This chain's CDR3 is CASSLSRVGQFF. As DNA, the CDR3 is TGTGCCAGCAGCTTAAGTCGGGTTGGGCAGTTCTTC.

The chain has TRBV5-6 and TRBJ2-1; weak D call: TRBD1 (6 bases). The V end was cut by 1 base, the J end by 5 bases, with 13 bases between. The CDR3 totals 15 residues. Germline values: CDR1 SGHDT, CDR2 YYEEEE. In DNA, the CDR3 is TGTGCCAGCAGCTTGCCCTTCCGGGACAACAATGAGCAGTTCTTC. It yields the protein CASSLPFRDNNEQFF.

The V call is TRBV19, the J call TRBJ2-5, with 8 nucleotides matching TRBD2. The CDR3 runs to 15 residues. Germline-derived CDR1 and CDR2 are LNHDA and SQIVND (reference sequence). The V and J ends lost 6 bases and 5 bases, in that order; junction bases with no gene match: 11. The CDR3 region has the DNA TGTGCCAGTAGGATGGAGCGGGAGAGCGTTGAGACCCAGTACTTC. Protein: CASRMERESVETQYF.

The rearrangement joins TRBV23-1 to TRBJ1-5; D remains unclear. TRBV23-1 is designated an ORF whose function remains uncertain. The CDR3 totals 15 residues. The germline V and J ends were trimmed by 10 bases and 0 bases, with 16 bases remaining between them. CDR3: CATLSGEYSNQPQHF. CDR3 in DNA: TGCGCCACCCTAAGCGGGGAGTATAGCAATCAGCCCCAGCATTTT.

V usage is TRBV5-1 and J usage is TRBJ2-3; TRBD1 agrees at 10 bases. CDR1 and CDR2 (germline): SGHRS, YFSETQ. There are 14 residues in the CDR3. V lost 4 bases, J lost 4 bases, and 3 bases stayed unmatched. The DNA of the CDR3 is TGCGCCAGCAGCGGAGGGACAGGGGCAGATACGCAGTATTTT. It encodes CASSGGTGADTQYF.

The J gene is TRBJ2-1, the V gene TRBV5-1; 10 nucleotides line up with TRBD2. V shed 4 bases, J shed 3 bases, and the junction held 4 bases outside the gene matches. Germline V gives CDR1 SGHRS, CDR2 YFSETQ. The CDR3 has 15 amino acids. In DNA form, the CDR3 reads TGCGCCAGCAGCCAACTAGCGGGGTTCTACAATGAGCAGTTCTTC. Protein product: CASSQLAGFYNEQFF.

The chain couples TRBV6-1 to TRBJ1-5; 8 positions agree with TRBD1. With V trimmed by 6 bases and J by 5 bases, 3 bases remained unmatched. The germline V gene encodes CDR1 MNHNS and CDR2 SASEGT. The CDR3 contains 13 residues. CDR3 in amino acids: CASRGTGHQPQHF. Written as DNA, the CDR3 is TGTGCCAGCAGGGGGACAGGTCATCAGCCCCAGCATTTT.

The V call is TRBV5-4, the J call TRBJ1-2; TRBD1 might be the D (5 bases). Germline CDR1 and CDR2: SGHNT and YYREEE (reference sequence). Between the trimmed V and J ends, which lost 0 bases and 8 bases, there was a span of 17 bases. The CDR3 consists of 15 residues. CDR3 loop: CASSLEPGQEVGYTF. For the CDR3, the DNA is TGTGCCAGCAGCTTGGAGCCGGGGCAGGAAGTGGGCTACACCTTC.

V and J are TRBV20-1 and TRBJ2-7, with TRBD1 matching over 7 bases. CDR1 and CDR2 (germline): DFQATT, SNEGSKA (reference sequence). With 6 bases clipped from V and 6 bases from J, the junction kept 5 bases outside the gene matches. This CDR3 has 11 residues. In DNA, the CDR3 is TGCAGTGCCAAGACAGGGCTCGAGCAGTACTTC. Translating gives CSAKTGLEQYF.

The rearrangement links TRBV9 to TRBJ2-1; 7 bases match TRBD2. V was pared by 0 bases and J by 7 bases, with 4 bases of the junction left unmatched. In germline, CDR1 is SGDLS, CDR2 YYNGEE. This CDR3 spans 14 amino acids. CDR3 coding DNA: TGTGCCAGCAGCGTAGAGGTTAGCGGGAATGAGCAGTTCTTC. Protein product: CASSVEVSGNEQFF.

The chain uses TRBV10-3 and TRBJ1-1; 7 bases are a match to TRBD1. This CDR3 has 13 amino acids. Germline CDR1 ENHRY, CDR2 SYGVKD. The J segment lost 3 bases and the V segment lost 11 bases, leaving 9 bases of the junction unmatched. The chain's CDR3 is CAAQQGLDTEAFF. CDR3 bases: TGTGCCGCCCAACAGGGGCTCGACACTGAAGCTTTCTTT.

This chain uses TRBV7-2 with TRBJ2-5, with 8 bases matching TRBD2. Looked up from germline, CDR1 is SGHTA and CDR2 is FQGNSA. Trimming took 5 bases from V and 5 from J; bases not matched to a gene: 10. The CDR3 extends over 15 amino acids. CDR3 bases: TGTGCCAGCAGCCCCCTAGCGGGTTCAAGGGAGACCCAGTACTTC. Residues: CASSPLAGSRETQYF.

As regards this clone: A junction boundary mismatches the germline segment, possibly from a read error. In the same sample, other DNA sequences code for this CDR3. The chain has TRBV10-3 and TRBJ1-3, with D hard to call. The germline CDR1 and CDR2 sequences are ENHRY and SYGVKD. The CDR3 extends over 15 amino acids. Here the CDR3 DNA reads TGCGCCATCAGTTTGGACGAGCACTCTGGAAACACCATATATTTT. Protein: CAISLDEHSGNTIYF.

The V and J genes are TRBV5-1 and TRBJ1-2; possibly TRBD1 for D (5 bases). Germline loops: CDR1 SGHRS, CDR2 YFSETQ. The CDR3 has 16 residues. Between the trimmed V and J ends, which lost 0 bases and 1 base, there was a span of 13 bases. This chain's CDR3 is CASSLGFGGNNYGYTF. The CDR3, as DNA: TGCGCCAGCAGCTTGGGATTCGGGGGAAATAACTATGGCTACACCTTC.

In its sample, this clone was seen once. The CDR3 protein is CASGGLSSGANVLTF. Here the CDR3 DNA reads TGTGCCAGCGGGGGACTAAGCTCTGGGGCCAACGTCCTGACTTTC. The chain recombines TRBV5-6 with TRBJ2-6; 7 nucleotides line up with TRBD2. The CDR3 contains 15 residues. Unmatched junction bases numbered 4, after V lost 7 bases and J lost 0 bases. Germline V gene sequence: CDR1 SGHDT, CDR2 YYEEEE.

The V gene is TRBV29-1, the J gene TRBJ1-2, with D maybe TRBD1 (5 bases). The germline V and J ends were trimmed by 1 base and 4 bases, with 13 bases remaining between them. The length of the CDR3 is 14 residues. Germline loops: CDR1 SQVTM, CDR2 ANQGSEA. The DNA for the CDR3 is TGCAGCGTTGAAGGGGCGGTCGGGGGCTATGGCTACACCTTC. It is translated as CSVEGAVGGYGYTF.

The chain couples TRBV7-9 to TRBJ2-7; 9 bases map to TRBD2. This CDR3 has 15 amino acids. CDR1 and CDR2 from the germline V gene are SEHNR and FQNEAQ (reference sequence). V gave up 5 bases and J gave up 7 bases; unmatched junction bases: 12. CDR3 sequence (DNA): TGTGCCAGCAGCACCGACAGGAGACTAGCGGAGGAGCAGTACTTC. It translates to CASSTDRRLAEEQYF.

This chain connects TRBV5-1 to TRBJ1-4, with TRBD1 matching 9 bases. The CDR3 is 13 amino acids. In germline, CDR1 is SGHRS, CDR2 YFSETQ. Germline trimming cut 3 bases from V and 11 bases from J; bases unmatched to any gene: 5. CDR3 nucleotide sequence: TGCGCCAGCAGCTCGGACAGGGGAGGGAAACTGTTTTTT. Translated: CASSSDRGGKLFF.

The V and J genes are TRBV7-3 and TRBJ1-1; D is unresolved. V dropped 5 bases and J dropped 1 base, with 14 bases sitting between them. There are 15 residues in the CDR3. Germline CDR1 reads SGHTA; CDR2 reads FQGTGA. The CDR3 DNA follows: TGTGCCAGCAGCCCCTTTGGGAGAGGGAACACTGAAGCTTTCTTT. Translating gives CASSPFGRGNTEAFF.

J is TRBJ1-5 and V is TRBV19, with D unresolved. Trimming cost V 10 bases and J 7 bases, with 14 bases left between them. The CDR3 runs to 12 residues. Germline CDR1 is LNHDA and CDR2 is SQIVND (reference sequence). This chain's CDR3 is CATAPGFQPQHF. The CDR3 DNA is TGTGCCACCGCCCCGGGATTCCAGCCCCAGCATTTT.

This rearrangement joins TRBV18 to TRBJ1-3, with no clear D. The germline gives CDR1 KGHSH, CDR2 LQKENI. The CDR3 length is 17 residues. Trimming removed 3 bases from V and 4 bases from J, with 19 bases in between. CDR3 nucleotides: TGTGCCAGCTCACCTTTAAACCAGGCCATCCCCGGAAACACCATATATTTT. This codes for CASSPLNQAIPGNTIYF.

The rearrangement joins TRBV2 to TRBJ2-5, with D possibly being TRBD1 or TRBD2 (6 bases each). The germline V and J ends were trimmed by 5 bases and 4 bases, with 20 bases remaining between them. This CDR3 has 16 residues. In germline, CDR1 is SNHLY, CDR2 FYNNEI. CDR3 nucleotides: TGTGCCAGCAGTCCGCTTCCTAGGGGGGTGGGAGAGACCCAGTACTTC. Protein: CASSPLPRGVGETQYF.

The chain has TRBV5-1 and TRBJ1-1, with D tentatively TRBD1 (5 bases). The CDR3 totals 15 residues. CDR1 and CDR2 (germline): SGHRS, YFSETQ. V was trimmed by 4 bases and J by 4 bases, leaving 17 bases between them. The CDR3 here is CASSPDGTVGTEAFF. DNA for the CDR3: TGCGCCAGCAGCCCAGACGGGACGGTCGGCACTGAAGCTTTCTTT.

This clone was detected only once. The genes are TRBV19 and TRBJ1-3; a weak D match, TRBD1 (5 bases). V was cut by 6 bases and J by 4 bases, with 13 bases left in between. Germline assignment: CDR1 LNHDA and CDR2 SQIVND (reference sequence). The CDR3 has 14 residues. The DNA of the CDR3 is TGTGCCAGTAGGGACAACCGATTAGGAAACACCATATATTTT. It specifies CASRDNRLGNTIYF.

As regards this clone: Other DNA sequences from this sample encode an identical CDR3 as well. The chain has TRBV7-9 and TRBJ2-5, with D unclear. The CDR3 has 15 amino acids. Trimming stripped 3 bases from V and 2 bases from J, with 13 bases between. Germline V gene sequence: CDR1 SEHNR, CDR2 FQNEAQ (reference sequence). CDR3 sequence (DNA): TGTGCCAGCAGCTTTTCTCGCGCTCGGCAAGAGACCCAGTACTTC. This codes for CASSFSRARQETQYF.

The V call is TRBV5-1, the J call TRBJ2-5, with 8 positions matching TRBD2. Trimming cost V 1 base and J 2 bases; bases outside gene matches: 4. Germline CDR1 reads SGHRS; CDR2 reads YFSETQ. This CDR3 region has 15 residues. The CDR3 spells CASSLSRGGQETQYF. Written as DNA, the CDR3 is TGCGCCAGCAGCTTGTCCCGGGGGGGTCAAGAGACCCAGTACTTC.

V and J are TRBV6-6 and TRBJ2-7; TRBD1 aligns across 9 bases. The CDR3 sequence is 15 residues long. CDR1 MNHNY and CDR2 SVGAGI come from the germline V gene (reference sequence). V dropped 3 bases and J dropped 3; count of bases not matched to a gene: 6. CDR3 nucleotides: TGTGCCAGCAGTTATGAGGGACAGGGTAACTACGAGCAGTACTTC. Protein: CASSYEGQGNYEQYF.

The gene calls are TRBV5-1 and TRBJ2-1; 15 positions agree with TRBD2. V was pared by 4 bases and J by 8 bases, with 7 bases of the junction left unmatched. This CDR3 is 16 amino acids long. CDR1 is SGHRS, CDR2 YFSETQ, per germline. This CDR3 is CASSPTGTSGRYEQFF. The CDR3 DNA sequence: TGCGCCAGCAGCCCAACCGGGACTAGCGGGAGGTATGAGCAGTTCTTC.

The rearrangement joins TRBV29-1 to TRBJ1-5, with a weak D call TRBD1 (5 bases). Germline CDR1 is SQVTM and CDR2 is ANQGSEA. This CDR3 comprises 18 residues. Trimming left V 4 bases short and J 0 bases short, with 22 bases between. In DNA, the CDR3 is TGCAGCGTTGTCTTCGGGGTGGCAGGGTCGTATAGCAATCAGCCCCAGCATTTT. Its translation is CSVVFGVAGSYSNQPQHF.

V gene TRBV19 combines with J gene TRBJ1-5; TRBD1 matches 7 bases. This CDR3 has 15 residues. The V segment lost 8 bases and the J segment 3 bases; nucleotides outside the gene matches: 10. The germline CDR1 and CDR2 sequences are LNHDA and SQIVND (reference sequence). CDR3 bases: TGTGCCAGTCAATCTCAGGGGGGCCACAATCAGCCCCAGCATTTT. Translating gives CASQSQGGHNQPQHF.